The clone carrying this TCR beta chain appeared many times. Its specificity is unknown. The data stem from a study of T cell repertoires in cytomegalovirus infection. Study-level information: A matching HLA type, together with CMV infection, was signaled by public TCR beta signatures.

Trimming took 5 bases from V and 5 from J, leaving 16 bases between them. CDR3 size: 16 residues. CDR1 SGHVS and CDR2 FNYEAQ come from the germline V gene. MiXCR, run by TCRdb on the reads, gives a single entry per CDR3 protein. Of approximately 770,000 distinct CDR3 sequences in the sample, 29% were seen once. Findings and limits, study-wide: The cumulative frequency of public TCR beta families distinguished individuals who carried CMV together with the relevant HLA. Within the response measured ex vivo, HLA-C-restricted CMV-specific TCR beta clonotypes were dominant.

The chain employs TRBV7-6 and TRBJ1-6; D call uncertain. The sequencing here drew on cultured CD8+ T cells from PBMCs, taken from culture after CMV antigen stimulation. The clonotype comes from a human donor in good health (CMV status not recorded). Some clones in this sample may be carry-over from other donors' samples. The CDR3 reads CASSPAGTGDNSPLHF. The CDR3 nucleotides read TGTGCCAGCAGCCCGGCGGGAACGGGCGATAATTCACCCCTCCACTTT. The full variable domain, rest sourced from reference TRBV7-6 and TRBJ1-6, is GAGVSQSPRYKVTKRGQDVALRCDPISGHVSLYWYRQALGQGPEFLTYFNYEAQQDKSGLPNDRFSAERPEGSISTLTIQRTEQRDSAMYRCASSPAGTGDNSPLHFGNGTRLTVT.